One and the same sample provided the 28 T cell receptor beta chains below, sequenced in a study of Ad26.COV2.S vaccination and SARS-CoV-2 variants. Sequenced by immunoSEQ multiplex PCR; TCRdb stores in-frame clones only, minus some. The sample holds 380,000 or so clones, about 89% seen once. Indicated treatment: 15 to 20 received Ad26.COV2.S at low or high dose, single or two shots; 5 received placebo; per-sample allocation not given. Repertoires come from day 63 after the first vaccine or placebo injection. Sequenced material: peripheral blood, taken in a trial of Ad26.COV2.S vaccine versus placebo. Every receptor here comes from a person aged 18-60 years who received the Ad26.COV2.S COVID-19 vaccine or a placebo.

The J gene is TRBJ2-4, the V gene TRBV7-3, with D possibly being TRBD2 (5 bases). V gave up 1 base and J gave up 4 bases, with 8 bases separating them. Germline V gene lookup returns CDR1 SGHTA and CDR2 FQGTGA. The CDR3 is 14 amino acids. The CDR3 protein is CASSLRRAKNIQYF. The DNA of the CDR3 is TGTGCCAGCAGCTTAAGGCGGGCGAAAAACATTCAGTACTTC.

The chain links TRBV11-2 to TRBJ2-5; 12 nucleotides match TRBD2. V lost 5 bases to trimming and J lost 7 bases; unmatched junction nucleotides: 11. The CDR3 runs to 16 residues. Germline CDR1 and CDR2: SGHAT and FQNNGV. This CDR3 reads CASSKTSGRTGGTQYF. The CDR3 nucleotides read TGTGCCAGCAGCAAAACTAGCGGGAGGACTGGCGGGACCCAGTACTTC.

This chain joins TRBV19 and TRBJ2-1; 11 nucleotides match TRBD2. Trimming removed 4 bases from V and 12 bases from J; junction bases left unmatched: 11. The CDR3 extends over 15 amino acids. Germline CDR1 LNHDA, CDR2 SQIVND (reference sequence). CDR3 sequence (DNA): TGTGCCAGTAGTACGACTAGCGGGGTTGTGATAGGGCAGTTCTTC. This encodes CASSTTSGVVIGQFF.

The CDR3 DNA follows: TGTGCCAGCACCCAAGGGAGGGGGACCACTGAAGCTTTCTTT. This translates into CASTQGRGTTEAFF. The chain links TRBV11-2 to TRBJ1-1; tentatively, D is TRBD1 (6 bases). V was clipped by 7 bases and J by 4 bases, with 16 bases between them. There are 14 residues in the CDR3. Germline V gene data show CDR1 as SGHAT and CDR2 as FQNNGV.

The chain links TRBV7-2 to TRBJ1-4; 12 bases fit TRBD1. The germline gives CDR1 SGHTA, CDR2 FQGNSA. The CDR3 covers 15 residues. J lost 10 bases, V lost 3 bases, and 6 bases had no gene match. The CDR3 region is CASSFTGTGGGKLFF. Here the CDR3 DNA reads TGTGCCAGCAGCTTTACCGGGACAGGGGGCGGAAAACTGTTTTTT.

V and J are TRBV9 and TRBJ2-1, with 9 bases matching TRBD2. The CDR3 has 16 amino acids. The J segment lost 0 bases and the V segment lost 3 bases, leaving 4 bases of the junction unmatched. The germline V gene encodes CDR1 SGDLS and CDR2 YYNGEE. The CDR3 sequence is CASSASGGTSYNEQFF. Written as DNA, the CDR3 is TGTGCCAGCAGCGCCAGCGGGGGGACCTCCTACAATGAGCAGTTCTTC.

This chain connects TRBV3-1 (or the pseudogene TRBV3-2) to TRBJ2-2, with 9 bases identical to TRBD1. Germline V gene lookup returns CDR1 LGHDT and CDR2 YNNKEL (reference sequence). The V gene end was trimmed by 0 bases and the J gene end by 2 bases; junction bases not matched to a gene: 10. The CDR3 has 19 residues. DNA of the CDR3: TGTGCCAGCAGCCAAGAAACCAGGGGGACAGGGATTAACACCGGGGAGCTGTTTTTT. The encoded protein is CASSQETRGTGINTGELFF.

This chain links TRBV15 with TRBJ1-1; tentatively, D is TRBD1 (5 bases). The CDR3 length is 14 residues. V shed 1 base and J shed 4 bases, with 10 bases lying between them. Germline V gives CDR1 LNHNV, CDR2 YYDKDF (reference sequence). The CDR3 region has the DNA TGTGCCACCAGCAGAGGGGAGGGGACCACTGAAGCTTTCTTT. Amino acids: CATSRGEGTTEAFF.

V usage is TRBV5-1 and J usage is TRBJ2-2; a possible D gene is TRBD2 (6 bases). The CDR3 totals 14 residues. Germline loops: CDR1 SGHRS, CDR2 YFSETQ. Trimming left V 4 bases short and J 5 bases short, with 12 bases between. The CDR3: CASSPWDSTGELFF. Here the CDR3 DNA reads TGCGCCAGCAGCCCCTGGGACTCAACCGGGGAGCTGTTTTTT.

The V call is TRBV6-6, the J call TRBJ1-2; 10 nucleotides match TRBD1. CDR3 length: 16 amino acids. V shed 0 bases and J 3 bases; nucleotides not matched to a gene: 4. From germline, CDR1 is MNHNY and CDR2 SVGAGI (reference sequence). The CDR3 coding sequence is TGTGCCAGCAGTTACTCTGCGACAGGGGGCTACTATGGCTACACCTTC. It is translated as CASSYSATGGYYGYTF.

CDR3 nucleotide sequence: TGTGCCAGTAACGACGTAGCGAACACTGAAGCTTTCTTT. It encodes CASNDVANTEAFF. The chain couples TRBV2 to TRBJ1-1; D is undetermined. The germline CDR1 and CDR2 sequences are SNHLY and FYNNEI. The CDR3 runs 13 residues. Trimming took 9 bases from V and 1 from J, leaving 12 bases between them.

The chain links TRBV28 to TRBJ1-1; D unresolved. This CDR3 is built from 14 residues. Germline V gene sequence: CDR1 MDHEN, CDR2 SYDVKM. V was trimmed by 5 bases and J by 0 bases, leaving 10 bases between them. CDR3 DNA sequence: TGTGCCAGCAGTCCTCGGACCCTGAACACTGAAGCTTTCTTT. It specifies CASSPRTLNTEAFF.

This clone was detected only once. The chain couples TRBV5-1 to TRBJ2-1, with TRBD2 as a possible D gene (6 bases). Per germline, CDR1 SGHRS and CDR2 YFSETQ. V lost 4 bases and J 1 base, leaving 12 bases between the germline ends. CDR3 length: 15 amino acids. The CDR3: CASSGGTLSYNEQFF. CDR3 coding DNA: TGCGCCAGCAGCGGGGGGACCTTGTCCTACAATGAGCAGTTCTTC.

The rearrangement uses TRBV6-5 and TRBJ1-2; D remains ambiguous. Germline assignment: CDR1 MNHEY and CDR2 SVGAGI. The CDR3 spans 12 residues. With 7 bases removed from V and 8 bases from J, the gap between germline ends came to 14 bases. The CDR3 DNA reads as TGTGCCAGCACCAACGGGAGGCTCGGCTACACCTTC. This codes for CASTNGRLGYTF.

J is TRBJ2-2 and V is TRBV4-1; 12 bases match TRBD1. The CDR3 has 18 amino acids. CDR1 and CDR2 (germline): MGHRA, YSYEKL. V trimming: 1 base; J trimming: 5 bases; junction bases outside the gene matches: 8. CDR3 protein: CASSQAAGTGGRTGELFF. CDR3 in DNA: TGCGCCAGCAGCCAAGCGGCGGGGACAGGGGGCAGGACCGGGGAGCTGTTTTTT.

The chain couples TRBV2 to TRBJ1-2, with D unresolved. Germline CDR1 is SNHLY and CDR2 is FYNNEI. V dropped 4 bases and J dropped 8 bases, with 11 bases sitting between them. This CDR3 has 12 residues. CDR3 DNA sequence: TGTGCCAGCAGTGTGGCGGCTTGGGGCTACACCTTC. Amino acid sequence: CASSVAAWGYTF.

The gene calls are TRBV7-9 and TRBJ1-5; perhaps TRBD1 as D (5 bases). Germline CDR1 SEHNR, CDR2 FQNEAQ (reference sequence). The CDR3 has 16 amino acids. The ends were cut back, 5 bases at V and 2 bases at J, with 16 bases in the middle. The DNA for the CDR3 is TGTGCCAGCAGCCCGTCCGTAGGGGTGGGCAATCAGCCCCAGCATTTT. Protein: CASSPSVGVGNQPQHF.

V usage is TRBV6-5 and J usage is TRBJ2-7, with D possibly matching TRBD1 (5 bases). Trimming removed 4 bases from V and 6 bases from J, with 13 bases in between. Germline CDR1 is MNHEY and CDR2 is SVGAGI. CDR3 length: 13 residues. CDR3 in DNA: TGTGCCAGCAGTTTAAGGGGTGAAGGCGAGCAGTACTTC. This codes for CASSLRGEGEQYF.

The chain employs TRBV7-8 and TRBJ2-2; D perhaps matches TRBD2 (6 bases). From germline, CDR1 is SGHVS and CDR2 FQNEAQ. The CDR3 sequence is 17 residues long. Trimming cost V 7 bases and J 5 bases, with 23 bases left between them. The CDR3 DNA follows: TGTGCCAGCACCCCAAGGAGGGATGGTGGTTTTACCGGGGAGCTGTTTTTT. This encodes CASTPRRDGGFTGELFF.

V gene TRBV2 combines with J gene TRBJ1-1, with TRBD1 matching over 11 bases. The CDR3 extends over 17 amino acids. Trimming removed 10 bases from V and 11 bases from J; junction bases left unmatched: 24. Germline V gene sequence: CDR1 SNHLY, CDR2 FYNNEI. For the CDR3, the DNA is TGTGCCAACCTTCGACCCGGACAGGGGGCGAACCGTCTGGCGGCTTTCTTT. Residues: CANLRPGQGANRLAAFF.

The chain couples TRBV2 to TRBJ1-2; D possibly corresponds to TRBD1 (5 bases). The V and J ends lost 5 bases and 8 bases respectively, with 12 bases between them. CDR3 size: 12 residues. Germline values: CDR1 SNHLY, CDR2 FYNNEI. CDR3 protein: CASSQVEGGYTF. The CDR3 DNA sequence: TGTGCCAGCAGTCAGGTCGAGGGGGGCTACACCTTC.

The V call is TRBV29-1, the J call TRBJ1-1; the match to TRBD1 covers 11 bases. CDR3 length: 13 residues. The germline V gene has CDR1 SQVTM and CDR2 ANQGSEA. Trimming cost V 1 base and J 7 bases; bases outside gene matches: 2. CDR3 sequence reads: CSVEGTGGNEAFF. The CDR3 DNA reads TGCAGCGTTGAAGGGACAGGGGGCAATGAAGCTTTCTTT.

Regarding this clone: The junction departs from the called germline gene at one end, perhaps through a read error. Other DNA sequences in this sample translate to the same CDR3. The chain recombines TRBV2 with TRBJ2-7; 7 nucleotides line up with TRBD1. The CDR3 contains 12 residues. The germline V gene has CDR1 SNHLY and CDR2 FYNNEI. CDR3 amino acids: CASTGDPYEQYF. The CDR3 region has the DNA TGCGCCAGCACAGGGGACCCCTACGAGCAGTACTTC. The variable domain in full, with the rest retrieved from reference TRBV2 and TRBJ2-7, is EPEVTQTPSHQVTQMGQEVILRCVPISNHLYFYWYRQILGQKVEFLVSFYNNEISEKSEIFDDQFSVERPDGSNFTLKIRSTKLEDSAMYFCASTGDPYEQYFGPGTRLTVT.

The V and J genes are TRBV6-5 and TRBJ1-1; D gene uncertain. This CDR3 is built from 10 residues. CDR1 and CDR2 from the germline V gene are MNHEY and SVGAGI. Trimming removed 5 bases from V and 5 bases from J, with 3 bases in between. This CDR3 reads CASSKTEAFF. CDR3 in DNA: TGTGCCAGCAGTAAGACTGAAGCTTTCTTT.

The chain combines TRBV2 with TRBJ2-1, with no clear D. This CDR3 has 11 residues. CDR1 and CDR2 (germline): SNHLY, FYNNEI. With 7 bases removed from V and 5 bases from J, the gap between germline ends came to 6 bases. The CDR3 DNA sequence: TGTGCCAGCAATGGAGACAATGAGCAGTTCTTC. Its protein product is CASNGDNEQFF.

The sample holds one count of this clone. This chain connects TRBV24-1 to TRBJ1-1, with 9 bases aligning to TRBD1. Germline V lookup: CDR1 KGHDR, CDR2 SFDVKD. V gave up 2 bases and J gave up 8 bases; unmatched junction bases: 8. CDR3 length equals 15 residues. CDR3 protein: CATSDSRDRVREAFF. The CDR3 DNA sequence: TGTGCCACCAGTGATTCCCGGGACAGGGTTAGGGAAGCTTTCTTT.

V and J are TRBV9 and TRBJ1-1; the match to TRBD1 covers 7 bases. CDR3 length: 15 residues. Germline V gene lookup returns CDR1 SGDLS and CDR2 YYNGEE. V lost 0 bases and J lost 7; bases outside the gene matches: 9. The CDR3 is CASSVEGAGNREAFF. The CDR3 bases are TGTGCCAGCAGCGTAGAGGGGGCCGGTAACCGTGAAGCTTTCTTT.

The gene calls are TRBV28 and TRBJ2-7; D not resolved. V lost 5 bases to trimming and J lost 4 bases, with 6 bases between them. The CDR3 is made up of 11 amino acids. Germline loops: CDR1 MDHEN, CDR2 SYDVKM. The CDR3 coding sequence is TGTGCCAGCAGTCAATGGTACGAGCAGTACTTC. It yields the protein CASSQWYEQYF.